This TCR beta chain was found in a study of shared clonotypes between healthy human individuals. V shed 1 base, J shed 4 bases, and the junction held 3 bases outside the gene matches. The CDR3 covers 16 residues. Germline-derived CDR1 and CDR2 are SGHAT and FQNNGV. General study findings and limits: Sharing across four donors was highest in naive CD4 (about 5%) and lowest in memory CD8 (0.4%).

The donors were all Caucasian adults (living in Nashville, Tennessee). Negatively enriched CD4+ T cells were divided by CD45RA into naive and memory. Comments on this clone: Its target is not known.

About 30,000 T cell genomes (approximately 180 ng DNA) went into each sorted-subset replicate. Method: immunoSEQ multiplex PCR; TCRdb's copy keeps in-frame clones and lacks some. The sample shows some 2.3 million clones, over 90% of them seen only once. This clonotype was obtained from a man younger than 35 in good health. Some clones in this sample may be carry-over from other donors' samples. The chain uses TRBV11-2 and TRBJ2-1; TRBD2 aligns across 11 bases. The sample consisted of naive CD4+ T cells from PBMCs. Stated subset: CD45RA+ positively selected. The CDR3 DNA reads TGTGCCAGCAGCTTAGCCTGGACTAGCGGGTACAATGAGCAGTTCTTC. This sequence encodes CASSLAWTSGYNEQFF. The complete variable domain, with remaining parts taken from reference TRBV11-2 and TRBJ2-1, reads EAGVAQSPRYKIIEKRQSVAFWCNPISGHATLYWYQQILGQGPKLLIQFQNNGVVDDSQLPKDRFSAERLKGVDSTLKIQPAKLEDSAVYLCASSLAWTSGYNEQFFGPGTRLTVL.